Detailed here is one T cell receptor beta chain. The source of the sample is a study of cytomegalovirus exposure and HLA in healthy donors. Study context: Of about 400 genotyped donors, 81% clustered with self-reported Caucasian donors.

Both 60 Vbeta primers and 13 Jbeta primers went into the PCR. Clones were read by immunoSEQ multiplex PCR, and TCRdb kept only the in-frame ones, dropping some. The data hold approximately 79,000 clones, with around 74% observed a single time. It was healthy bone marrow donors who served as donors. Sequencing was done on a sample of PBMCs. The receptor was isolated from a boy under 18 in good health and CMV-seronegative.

For the CDR3, the DNA is TGTGCCTGGAGTGTATTCCAGGGGGGTGACTATGGCTACACCTTC. It translates to CAWSVFQGGDYGYTF. The chain couples TRBV30 to TRBJ1-2; 7 bases agree with TRBD1. Trimming cost V 0 bases and J 3 bases; bases outside gene matches: 7. Germline V gene data show CDR1 as GTSNPN and CDR2 as SVGIG (reference sequence). The CDR3 contains 15 residues.